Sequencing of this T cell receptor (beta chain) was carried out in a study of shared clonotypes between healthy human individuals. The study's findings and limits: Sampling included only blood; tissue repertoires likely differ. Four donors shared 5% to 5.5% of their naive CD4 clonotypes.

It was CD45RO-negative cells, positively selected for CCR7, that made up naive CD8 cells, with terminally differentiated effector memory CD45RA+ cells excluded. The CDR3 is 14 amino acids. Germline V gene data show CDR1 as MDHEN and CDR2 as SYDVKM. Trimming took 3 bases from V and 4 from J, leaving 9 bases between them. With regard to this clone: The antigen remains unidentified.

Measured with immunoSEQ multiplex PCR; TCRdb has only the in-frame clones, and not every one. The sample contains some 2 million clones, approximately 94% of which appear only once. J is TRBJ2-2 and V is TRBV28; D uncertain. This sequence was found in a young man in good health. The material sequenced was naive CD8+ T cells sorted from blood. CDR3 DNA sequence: TGTGCCAGCAGTTTCCCCGAAGGCACCGGGGAGCTGTTTTTT. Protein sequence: CASSFPEGTGELFF.